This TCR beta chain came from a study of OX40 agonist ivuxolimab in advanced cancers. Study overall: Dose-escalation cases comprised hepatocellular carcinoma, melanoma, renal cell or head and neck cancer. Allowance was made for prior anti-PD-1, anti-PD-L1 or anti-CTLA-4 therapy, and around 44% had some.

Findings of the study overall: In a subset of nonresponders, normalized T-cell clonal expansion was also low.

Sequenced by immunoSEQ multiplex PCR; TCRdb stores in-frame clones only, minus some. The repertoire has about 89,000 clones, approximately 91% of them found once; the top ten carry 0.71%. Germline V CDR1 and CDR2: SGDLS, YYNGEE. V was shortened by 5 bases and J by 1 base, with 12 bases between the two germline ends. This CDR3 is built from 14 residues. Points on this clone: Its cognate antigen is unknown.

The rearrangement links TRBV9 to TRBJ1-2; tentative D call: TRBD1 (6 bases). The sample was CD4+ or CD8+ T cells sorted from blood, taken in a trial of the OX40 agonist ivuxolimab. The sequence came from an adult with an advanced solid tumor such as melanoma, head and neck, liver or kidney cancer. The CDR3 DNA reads TGTGCCAGCAGTACAGGGACCTATAACTATGGCTACACCTTC. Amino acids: CASSTGTYNYGYTF.